A single TCR beta chain is shown here with its context. This clonotype appeared a few times. No antigen is known for it. It has no much larger one-base neighbor in the sample; base qualities were not kept. The germline V and J ends show losses of 3 bases and 5 bases respectively, and no gene match explains 3 bases of the junction. From a lookup of the germline V gene, CDR1 and CDR2 are SGDLS and YYNGEE. The CDR3 sequence holds 13 residues, the cysteine and phenylalanine included. CDR3 DNA only is kept here, 39 bases in frame from base 1. Sequencing took place on an Illumina HiSeq 1500. In-frame beta chains were kept once TCRdb had trimmed the public reads at Q25 with fastp and called clones with MiXCR. CDR3 protein duplicates are merged, each entry listing the most common genes and DNA. The sample table records approximately 160,000 distinct CDR3 sequences; roughly a sixth of these occur just once. 15% to 20% of the sample is held by the ten biggest clonotypes.

This specimen comes from a study of T cell repertoires in cytomegalovirus infection (dated by TCRdb to between 2017 and 2020). Describing the broader study: Donor HLA type was relevant to the analysis, as public TCR beta signatures indicated carriage of CMV infection together with the matching HLA type. General study outcomes and caveats: The ex vivo response was dominated by HLA-C-restricted CMV-specific TCR beta clonotypes, which also provided the single most frequent clonotype in two of eight donors. In both this cohort and an independent approximately 350-donor cohort, the cumulative frequency of public TCR beta family members distinguished carriers of CMV infection plus the relevant HLA type.

The sequence came from a human donor in good health (CMV status not recorded). Some clones in this sample may be carry-over from other donors' samples. The sequencing sample was made of CD8+ T cells from PBMCs. The sequence links TRBV9 to TRBJ2-5; 8 bases in between match TRBD2. The CDR3 has the sequence CASSAGGVETQYF. At the DNA level, the sequence is TGTGCCAGCAGCGCCGGGGGGGTGGAGACCCAGTACTTC.